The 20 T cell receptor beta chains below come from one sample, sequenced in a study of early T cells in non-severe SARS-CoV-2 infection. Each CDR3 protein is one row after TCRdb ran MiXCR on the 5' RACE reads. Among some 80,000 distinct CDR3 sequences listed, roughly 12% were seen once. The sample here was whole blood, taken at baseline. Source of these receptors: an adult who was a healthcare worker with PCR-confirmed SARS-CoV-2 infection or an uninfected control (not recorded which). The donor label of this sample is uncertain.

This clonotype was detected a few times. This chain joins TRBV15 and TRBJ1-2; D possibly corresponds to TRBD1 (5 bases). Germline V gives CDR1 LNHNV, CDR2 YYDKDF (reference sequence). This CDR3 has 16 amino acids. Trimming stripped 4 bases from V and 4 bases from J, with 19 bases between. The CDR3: CATSIGTASFGYGYTF. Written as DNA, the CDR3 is TGTGCCACCAGCATCGGGACGGCCAGTTTTGGCTATGGCTACACCTTC.

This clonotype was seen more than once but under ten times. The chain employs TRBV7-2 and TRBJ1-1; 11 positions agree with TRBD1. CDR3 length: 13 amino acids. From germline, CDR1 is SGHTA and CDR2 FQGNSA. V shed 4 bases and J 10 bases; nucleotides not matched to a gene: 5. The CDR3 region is CASSSGTGGAAFF. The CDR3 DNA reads TGTGCCAGCAGCTCGGGGACAGGGGGGGCAGCTTTCTTT. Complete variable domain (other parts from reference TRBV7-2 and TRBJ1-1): GAGVSQSPSNKVTEKGKDVELRCDPISGHTALYWYRQSLGQGLEFLIYFQGNSAPDKSGLPSDRFSAERTGGSVSTLTIQRTQQEDSAVYLCASSSGTGGAAFFGQGTRLTVV.

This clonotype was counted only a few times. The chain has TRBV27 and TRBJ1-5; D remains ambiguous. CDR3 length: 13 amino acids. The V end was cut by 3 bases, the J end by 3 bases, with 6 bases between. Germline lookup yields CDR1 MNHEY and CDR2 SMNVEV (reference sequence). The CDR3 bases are TGTGCCAGCAGTTTCCGAGCCAATCAGCCCCAGCATTTT. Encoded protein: CASSFRANQPQHF.

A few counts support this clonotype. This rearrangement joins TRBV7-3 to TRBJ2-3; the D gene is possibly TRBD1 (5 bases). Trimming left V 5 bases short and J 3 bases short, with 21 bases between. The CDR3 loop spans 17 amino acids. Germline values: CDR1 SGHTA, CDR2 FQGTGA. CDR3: CASSPTVSQGSTDTQYF. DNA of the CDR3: TGTGCCAGCAGCCCTACAGTCAGCCAGGGTTCGACAGATACGCAGTATTTT. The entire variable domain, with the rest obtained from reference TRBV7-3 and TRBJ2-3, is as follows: GAGVSQTPSNKVTEKGKYVELRCDPISGHTALYWYRQSLGQGPEFLIYFQGTGAADDSGLPNDRFFAVRPEGSVSTLKIQRTERGDSAVYLCASSPTVSQGSTDTQYFGPGTRLTVL.

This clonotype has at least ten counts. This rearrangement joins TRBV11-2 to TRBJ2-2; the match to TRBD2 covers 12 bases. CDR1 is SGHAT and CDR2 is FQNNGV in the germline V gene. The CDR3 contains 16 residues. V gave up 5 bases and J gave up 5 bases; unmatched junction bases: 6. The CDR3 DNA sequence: TGTGCCAGCAGCCGCGGACTAGCGGGGTTTACCGGGGAGCTGTTTTTT. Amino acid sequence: CASSRGLAGFTGELFF.

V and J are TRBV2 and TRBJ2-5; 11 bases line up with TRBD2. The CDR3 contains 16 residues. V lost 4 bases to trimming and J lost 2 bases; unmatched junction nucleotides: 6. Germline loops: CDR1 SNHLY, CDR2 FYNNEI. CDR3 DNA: TGTGCCAGCAGTGTCTTCACTAGCGGGGGTCAAGAGACCCAGTACTTC. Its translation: CASSVFTSGGQETQYF.

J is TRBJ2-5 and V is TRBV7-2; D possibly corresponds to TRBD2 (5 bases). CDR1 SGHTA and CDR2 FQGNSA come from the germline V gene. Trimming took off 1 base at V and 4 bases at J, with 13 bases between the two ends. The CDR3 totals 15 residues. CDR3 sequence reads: CASSLGSARAETQYF. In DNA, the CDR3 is TGTGCCAGCAGCTTAGGCAGCGCGAGGGCAGAGACCCAGTACTTC. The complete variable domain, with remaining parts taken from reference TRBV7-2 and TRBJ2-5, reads GAGVSQSPSNKVTEKGKDVELRCDPISGHTALYWYRQSLGQGLEFLIYFQGNSAPDKSGLPSDRFSAERTGGSVSTLTIQRTQQEDSAVYLCASSLGSARAETQYFGPGTRLLVL.

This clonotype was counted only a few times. CDR3 protein: CASSVVAGGADTQYF. The CDR3 region has the DNA TGTGCCAGCAGCGTAGTAGCGGGGGGTGCAGATACGCAGTATTTT. V and J are TRBV9 and TRBJ2-3; TRBD2 matches at 10 bases. Germline CDR1 reads SGDLS; CDR2 reads YYNGEE. This CDR3 region has 15 residues. V lost 0 bases, J lost 4 bases, and 2 bases stayed unmatched.

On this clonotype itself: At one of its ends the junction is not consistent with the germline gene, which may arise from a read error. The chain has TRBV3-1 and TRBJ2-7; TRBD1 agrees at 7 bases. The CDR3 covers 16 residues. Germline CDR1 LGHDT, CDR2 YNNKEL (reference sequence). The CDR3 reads CASSQDLYRGSHEQYF. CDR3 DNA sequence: TGTGCCAGCAGCCAAGATCTTTACAGGGGCTCCCACGAGCAGTACTTC.

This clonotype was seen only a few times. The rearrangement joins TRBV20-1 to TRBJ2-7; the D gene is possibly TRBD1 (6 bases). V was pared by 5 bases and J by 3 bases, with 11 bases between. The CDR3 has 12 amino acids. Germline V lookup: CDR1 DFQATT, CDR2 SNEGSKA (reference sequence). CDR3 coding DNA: TGCAGTGCTTCCCAGGGGATCTACGAGCAGTACTTC. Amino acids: CSASQGIYEQYF.

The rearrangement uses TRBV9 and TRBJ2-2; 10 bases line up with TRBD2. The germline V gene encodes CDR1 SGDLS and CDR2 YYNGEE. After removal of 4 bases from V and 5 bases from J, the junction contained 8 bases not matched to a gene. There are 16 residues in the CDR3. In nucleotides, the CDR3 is TGTGCCAGCAGCCCCAGCGGGGGGGCGGGGACCGGGGAGCTGTTTTTT. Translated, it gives CASSPSGGAGTGELFF. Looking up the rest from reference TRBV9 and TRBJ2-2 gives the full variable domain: DSGVTQTPKHLITATGQRVTLRCSPRSGDLSVYWYQQSLDQGLQFLIQYYNGEERAKGNILERFSAQQFPDLHSELNLSSLELGDSALYFCASSPSGGAGTGELFFGEGSRLTVL.

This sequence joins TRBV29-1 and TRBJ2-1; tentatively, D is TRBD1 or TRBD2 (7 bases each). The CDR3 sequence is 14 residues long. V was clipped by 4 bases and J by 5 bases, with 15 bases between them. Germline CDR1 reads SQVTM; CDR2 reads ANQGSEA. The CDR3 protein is CSVAGGGLNNEQFF. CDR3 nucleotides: TGCAGCGTTGCAGGGGGGGGACTTAACAATGAGCAGTTCTTC.

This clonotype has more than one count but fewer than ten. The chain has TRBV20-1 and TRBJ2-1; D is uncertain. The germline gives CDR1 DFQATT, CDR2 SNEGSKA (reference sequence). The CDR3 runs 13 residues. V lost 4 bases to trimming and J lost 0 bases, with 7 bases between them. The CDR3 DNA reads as TGCAGTGCTACCGAAAGCTCCTACAATGAGCAGTTCTTC. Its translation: CSATESSYNEQFF.

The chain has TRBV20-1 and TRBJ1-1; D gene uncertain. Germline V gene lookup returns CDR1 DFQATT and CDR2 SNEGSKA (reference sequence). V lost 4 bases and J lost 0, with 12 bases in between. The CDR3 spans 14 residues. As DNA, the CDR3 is TGCAGTGCTAAGACATCTTTCTTGAACACTGAAGCTTTCTTT. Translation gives CSAKTSFLNTEAFF.

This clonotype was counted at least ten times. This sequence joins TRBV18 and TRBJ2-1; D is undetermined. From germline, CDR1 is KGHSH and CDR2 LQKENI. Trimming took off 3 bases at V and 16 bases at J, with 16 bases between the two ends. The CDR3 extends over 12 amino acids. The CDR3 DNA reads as TGTGCCAGCTCACCCTCCGGCTACGGCTGTTTCTTC. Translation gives CASSPSGYGCFF.

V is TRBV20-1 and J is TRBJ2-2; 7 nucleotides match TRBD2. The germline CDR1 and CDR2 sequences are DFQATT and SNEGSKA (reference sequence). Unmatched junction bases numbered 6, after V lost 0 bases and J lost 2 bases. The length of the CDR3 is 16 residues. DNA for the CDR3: TGCAGTGCTAGAGATCCGCTAGCGGTAAACACCGGGGAGCTGTTTTTT. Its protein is CSARDPLAVNTGELFF.

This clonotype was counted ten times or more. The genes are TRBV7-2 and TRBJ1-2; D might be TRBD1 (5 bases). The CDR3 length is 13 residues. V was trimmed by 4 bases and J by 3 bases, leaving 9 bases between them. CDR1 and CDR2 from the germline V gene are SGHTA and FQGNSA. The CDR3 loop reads CASSSGQDYGYTF. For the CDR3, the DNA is TGTGCCAGCAGCTCTGGACAAGACTATGGCTACACCTTC.

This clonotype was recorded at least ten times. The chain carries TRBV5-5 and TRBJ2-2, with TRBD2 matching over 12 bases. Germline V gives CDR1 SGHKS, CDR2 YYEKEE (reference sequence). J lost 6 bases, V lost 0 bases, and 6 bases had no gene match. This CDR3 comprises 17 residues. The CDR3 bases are TGTGCCAGCAGCTTGGGACTAGCGGGAGTATTAGCCGGGGAGCTGTTTTTT. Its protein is CASSLGLAGVLAGELFF.

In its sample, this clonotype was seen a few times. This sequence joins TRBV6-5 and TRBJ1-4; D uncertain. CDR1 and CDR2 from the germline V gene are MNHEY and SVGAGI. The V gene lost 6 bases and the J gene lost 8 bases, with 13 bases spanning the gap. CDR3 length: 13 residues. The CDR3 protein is CASRAPENEKLFF. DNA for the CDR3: TGTGCCAGCAGAGCCCCGGAGAACGAAAAACTGTTTTTT.

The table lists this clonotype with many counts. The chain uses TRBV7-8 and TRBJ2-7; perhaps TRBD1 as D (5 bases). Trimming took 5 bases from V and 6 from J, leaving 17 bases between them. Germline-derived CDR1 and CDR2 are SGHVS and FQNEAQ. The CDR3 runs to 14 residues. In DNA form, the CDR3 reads TGTGCCAGCAGCCTCGAGACAGCGAGCCGCGAGCAGTACTTC. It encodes CASSLETASREQYF.